This T cell receptor (beta chain) was recovered during a study of blood T cells in healthy people across ages. Regarding the study as a whole: With donor CMV status unknown, expanded clonotype changes were possibly confounded.

Ranging in age from about 6 to 95, the donors were healthy Caucasian individuals from Russia. Combining a sample-barcoded 5' primer with a J-beta primer mix, a second PCR ran for about 7 to 11 cycles. Each cDNA molecule, via a template-switch adaptor with 12 random nucleotides, was tagged. TCRdb fed the 5' RACE reads into MiXCR, producing one record per CDR3 protein. This sample carries approximately 830,000 distinct CDR3 sequences, approximately 67% of them seen once, and the ten largest clones take 25% to 30%. This clonotype was detected a few times. Antigen specificity is unknown. The germline CDR1 and CDR2 sequences are SGHTA and FQGNSA. V lost 5 bases, J lost 15 bases, and 17 bases lay in between. The CDR3 runs 12 residues.

The sample comprised blood. The chain is built from TRBV7-2 and TRBJ2-1; maybe TRBD2 (5 bases). The receptor was derived from a man aged 30-40 years in good health. This chain's CDR3 is CASSTRSGWGFF. The CDR3 DNA follows: TGTGCCAGCAGCACCCGATCGGGGTGGGGGTTCTTC.